These 19 T cell receptor beta chains originate from one sample sequenced in a study of early T cells in non-severe SARS-CoV-2 infection. In TCRdb, the 5' RACE reads were re-called with MiXCR into one record per CDR3 protein. The sample consists of under 85,000 distinct CDR3 sequences, around 14% of them appearing once. Sequenced input: whole blood. These receptors were collected from an adult who was a healthcare worker with PCR-confirmed SARS-CoV-2 infection or an uninfected control (not recorded which).

There are a few counts of this clonotype. A far larger clone is only one base removed, so a read error is likely. This chain uses TRBV7-6 with TRBJ2-1, with D tentatively TRBD1 (5 bases). Per the germline V gene, CDR1 is SGHVS and CDR2 is FNYEAQ. V lost 5 bases, J lost 5 bases, and 7 bases lay in between. CDR3 length: 12 amino acids. The CDR3 loop reads CASSKTDNEQFF. The DNA for the CDR3 is TGTGCCAGCAGCAAGACAGACAATGAGCAGTTCTTC.

This clonotype was observed at least ten times. The V and J genes are TRBV2 and TRBJ1-5; no clear D. Germline CDR1 and CDR2: SNHLY and FYNNEI. V shed 0 bases and J shed 1 base, with 19 bases lying between them. The CDR3 length is 19 residues. CDR3 loop: CASSEATPLGYLSNQPQHF. CDR3 DNA: TGTGCCAGCAGTGAAGCTACCCCACTGGGGTATTTGAGCAATCAGCCCCAGCATTTT.

The chain combines TRBV5-1 with TRBJ2-7, with D unclear. Trimming shortened V by 2 bases and J by 1 base, and 7 bases separated the two germline ends. Germline V gene sequence: CDR1 SGHRS, CDR2 YFSETQ. The CDR3 runs 13 residues. In nucleotides, the CDR3 is TGCGCCAGCAGCTTAAGCATTTCCTACGAGCAGTACTTC. Protein product: CASSLSISYEQYF.

The chain carries TRBV29-1 and TRBJ2-5; 13 nucleotides align to TRBD2. Germline V gene data show CDR1 as SQVTM and CDR2 as ANQGSEA. J gave up 3 bases and V 4 bases, and 2 bases lay outside the gene matches. This CDR3 has 14 amino acids. As DNA, the CDR3 is TGCAGCGTTGCACTAGCGGGGGGGAAAGAGACCCAGTACTTC. It specifies CSVALAGGKETQYF.

This chain connects TRBV12-3 or TRBV12-4 to TRBJ1-1; D perhaps matches TRBD1 (5 bases). Trimming shortened V by 6 bases and J by 4 bases, and 12 bases separated the two germline ends. This CDR3 spans 13 amino acids. The CDR3 sequence: CASSPHGGTEAFF. In nucleotides, the CDR3 is TGTGCCAGCAGCCCCCATGGGGGCACTGAAGCTTTCTTT.

The chain uses TRBV7-2 and TRBJ1-4; tentative D call: TRBD1 (6 bases). This CDR3 region has 15 residues. In germline, CDR1 is SGHTA, CDR2 FQGNSA. The germline V and J ends were trimmed by 5 bases and 5 bases, with 15 bases remaining between them. Here the CDR3 DNA reads TGTGCCAGCAGCAAACCCCGGGGGGGCAATGAAAAACTGTTTTTT. Translation gives CASSKPRGGNEKLFF. Supplemented by reference TRBV7-2 and TRBJ1-4, the full variable domain reads GAGVSQSPSNKVTEKGKDVELRCDPISGHTALYWYRQSLGQGLEFLIYFQGNSAPDKSGLPSDRFSAERTGGSVSTLTIQRTQQEDSAVYLCASSKPRGGNEKLFFGSGTQLSVL.

The chain recombines TRBV7-3 with TRBJ2-2; D is uncertain. The germline gives CDR1 SGHTA, CDR2 FQGTGA. This CDR3 region has 12 residues. V was cut by 3 bases and J by 5 bases, with 4 bases left in between. The CDR3 nucleotides are TGTGCCAGCAGCTTCCCTACCGGGGAGCTGTTTTTT. It yields the protein CASSFPTGELFF.

This clonotype was recorded at least ten times. The chain couples TRBV7-2 to TRBJ1-1; no clear D gene. This CDR3 is 14 amino acids long. Germline CDR1 SGHTA, CDR2 FQGNSA. V lost 1 base to trimming and J lost 6 bases, with 12 bases between them. The CDR3 coding sequence is TGTGCCAGCAGCTTAGGGGGTCCCGTGGCTGAAGCTTTCTTT. Translation: CASSLGGPVAEAFF.

There are many counts of this clonotype. This chain connects TRBV7-2 to TRBJ1-1, with D perhaps matching TRBD1 (5 bases). Germline assignment: CDR1 SGHTA and CDR2 FQGNSA. CDR3 size: 15 residues. V shed 4 bases and J shed 1 base, with 13 bases lying between them. This CDR3 reads CASSSREWGNTEAFF. CDR3 nucleotide sequence: TGTGCCAGCAGCTCCAGGGAATGGGGGAACACTGAAGCTTTCTTT. The full variable domain, rest sourced from reference TRBV7-2 and TRBJ1-1, is GAGVSQSPSNKVTEKGKDVELRCDPISGHTALYWYRQSLGQGLEFLIYFQGNSAPDKSGLPSDRFSAERTGGSVSTLTIQRTQQEDSAVYLCASSSREWGNTEAFFGQGTRLTVV.

This clonotype appeared a few times. The V call is TRBV4-1, the J call TRBJ2-3; D gene ambiguous. Germline V lookup: CDR1 MGHRA, CDR2 YSYEKL. CDR3 size: 15 residues. V was clipped by 1 base and J by 2 bases, with 10 bases between them. The CDR3 region is CASSQGSTDTDTQYF. The CDR3 coding sequence is TGCGCCAGCAGCCAAGGCAGCACCGACACAGATACGCAGTATTTT.

This clonotype came up many times. The chain has TRBV11-2 and TRBJ2-1; D is perhaps TRBD1 (6 bases). Trimming removed 1 base from V and 9 bases from J, with 16 bases in between. The CDR3 covers 15 residues. The germline V gene encodes CDR1 SGHAT and CDR2 FQNNGV. CDR3 in DNA: TGTGCCAGCAGCTTAGTCTCAGGGGTTCATGGTGAGCAGTTCTTC. The encoded protein is CASSLVSGVHGEQFF.

This clonotype was detected a few times. V is TRBV11-2 and J is TRBJ2-1; D may be TRBD1 or TRBD2 (6 bases each). Germline-derived CDR1 and CDR2 are SGHAT and FQNNGV. Trimming cost V 4 bases and J 8 bases, with 12 bases left between them. The CDR3 extends over 13 amino acids. CDR3 coding DNA: TGTGCCAGCAGCTCGAGAAGGGGGGATGAGCAGTTCTTC. Translated, it gives CASSSRRGDEQFF.

The rearrangement links TRBV20-1 to TRBJ2-4; 11 positions agree with TRBD2. Trimming removed 3 bases from V and 1 base from J; junction bases left unmatched: 8. Per germline, CDR1 DFQATT and CDR2 SNEGSKA (reference sequence). The CDR3 covers 17 residues. This CDR3 is CSASVAGGPWAKNIQYF. DNA for the CDR3: TGCAGTGCTAGTGTAGCGGGAGGGCCCTGGGCCAAAAACATTCAGTACTTC.

The V gene is TRBV19, the J gene TRBJ2-4, with TRBD2 identical over 9 bases. Per the germline V gene, CDR1 is LNHDA and CDR2 is SQIVND (reference sequence). The CDR3 extends over 16 amino acids. The V and J ends lost 4 bases and 4 bases, in that order; junction bases with no gene match: 8. In DNA, the CDR3 is TGTGCCAGTAGTAACCCAAGGACTAGCGTGAAAAACATTCAGTACTTC. It codes for CASSNPRTSVKNIQYF.

The sample holds many counts of this clonotype. The CDR3 spells CSAPGLRDTEAFF. For the CDR3, the DNA is TGCAGTGCTCCCGGCTTGAGGGACACTGAAGCTTTCTTT. The J gene is TRBJ1-1, the V gene TRBV20-1; unclear D gene. The CDR3 sequence is 13 residues long. The ends were cut back, 5 bases at V and 3 bases at J, with 13 bases in the middle. CDR1 and CDR2 (germline): DFQATT, SNEGSKA (reference sequence).

In its sample, this clonotype was seen many times. The chain has TRBV20-1 and TRBJ2-7; perhaps TRBD1 as D (7 bases). Germline V gene data show CDR1 as DFQATT and CDR2 as SNEGSKA (reference sequence). Trimming took off 6 bases at V and 4 bases at J, with 19 bases between the two ends. This CDR3 comprises 14 residues. CDR3 coding DNA: TGCAGTGCAACCAATCCCCAGGGGGGTTACGAGCAGTACTTC. Protein product: CSATNPQGGYEQYF.

This clonotype was recorded many times. The chain is built from TRBV6-2 or TRBV6-3 and TRBJ2-7, with D perhaps matching TRBD1 (6 bases). From germline, CDR1 is MNHEY and CDR2 SVGEGT. The CDR3 loop spans 16 amino acids. V lost 6 bases to trimming and J lost 0 bases, with 18 bases between them. CDR3 sequence: CASSDIPKGDSYEQYF. In DNA, the CDR3 is TGTGCCAGCAGCGACATCCCCAAGGGGGACTCCTACGAGCAGTACTTC.

This clonotype was seen repeatedly, ten times or more. J is TRBJ2-1 and V is TRBV19; D is perhaps TRBD2 (5 bases). Trimming removed 5 bases from V and 1 base from J, with 15 bases in between. Germline V gene data show CDR1 as LNHDA and CDR2 as SQIVND (reference sequence). The CDR3 sequence is 16 residues long. CDR3 nucleotides: TGTGCCAGTAGTCCAGGCCGGACTGTTTCCTACAATGAGCAGTTCTTC. This sequence encodes CASSPGRTVSYNEQFF.

This clonotype showed up just a few times. CDR3 nucleotides: TGTGCCATCAGTGGAAGCCCCGAGGGCGAGCAGTTCTTC. It specifies CAISGSPEGEQFF. The chain links TRBV10-3 to TRBJ2-1, with D perhaps TRBD2 (5 bases). This CDR3 has 13 amino acids. Trimming removed 4 bases from V and 10 bases from J, with 14 bases in between. Germline V gene data show CDR1 as ENHRY and CDR2 as SYGVKD.